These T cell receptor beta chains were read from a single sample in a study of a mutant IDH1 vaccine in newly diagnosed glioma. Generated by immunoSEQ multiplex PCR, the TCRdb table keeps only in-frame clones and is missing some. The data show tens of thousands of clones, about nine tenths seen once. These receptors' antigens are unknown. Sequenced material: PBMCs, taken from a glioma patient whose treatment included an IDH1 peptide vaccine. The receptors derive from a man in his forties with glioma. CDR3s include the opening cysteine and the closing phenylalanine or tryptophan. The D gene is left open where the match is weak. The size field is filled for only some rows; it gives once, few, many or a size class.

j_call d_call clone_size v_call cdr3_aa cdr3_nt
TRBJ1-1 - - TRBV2 CASSEEGGRAEAFF TGTGCCAGCAGTGAGGAGGGGGGTCGTGCTGAAGCTTTCTTT
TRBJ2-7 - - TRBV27 CASSSSPWLGYEQYF TGTGCCAGCAGTTCCTCCCCCTGGCTCGGCTACGAGCAGTACTTC
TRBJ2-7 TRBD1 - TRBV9 CASSGTGTYEQYF TGTGCCAGCAGCGGGACAGGGACCTACGAGCAGTACTTC
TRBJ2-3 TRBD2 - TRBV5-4 CASSLGGRRTDTQYF TGTGCCAGCAGCTTGGGCGGGAGGAGGACAGATACGCAGTATTTT
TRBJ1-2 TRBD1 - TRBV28 CASTLWDSYGYTF TGTGCCAGCACCCTGTGGGACAGCTATGGCTACACCTTC
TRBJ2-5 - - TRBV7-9 CASSLAYQETQYF TGTGCCAGCAGCTTGGCGTACCAAGAGACCCAGTACTTC
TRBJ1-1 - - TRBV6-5 CASTSRQLSNTEAFF TGTGCCAGTACCTCCCGGCAACTCTCGAACACTGAAGCTTTCTTT
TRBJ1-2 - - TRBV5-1 CASSMPGGDYGYTF TGCGCCAGCTCGATGCCGGGAGGTGACTATGGCTACACCTTC
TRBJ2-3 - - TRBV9 CASRGVGVTQYF TGTGCCAGCAGGGGTGTTGGGGTTACGCAGTATTTT
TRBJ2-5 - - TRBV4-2 CASSQVSSGTGETQYF TGTGCCAGCAGCCAAGTTTCTAGCGGGACAGGCGAGACCCAGTACTTC
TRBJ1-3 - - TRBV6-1 CASSEAQGVSGNTIYF TGTGCCAGCAGTGAGGCACAGGGCGTCTCTGGAAACACCATATATTTT
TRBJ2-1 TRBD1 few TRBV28 CASSPDRGLGSSYNEQFF TGTGCCAGCAGCCCCGACAGGGGGTTAGGAAGCTCCTACAATGAGCAGTTCTTC
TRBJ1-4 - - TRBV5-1 CASSPRRGFAGASEKLFF TGCGCCAGCAGCCCCCGAAGGGGGTTTGCAGGGGCGAGTGAAAAACTGTTTTTT
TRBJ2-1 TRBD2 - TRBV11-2 CASSLETSGEYNEQFF TGTGCCAGCAGCTTAGAGACTAGCGGAGAGTACAATGAGCAGTTCTTC
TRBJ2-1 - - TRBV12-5 CASGLSRDRGSSYNEQFF TGTGCTAGTGGTTTGAGCAGGGATCGGGGTAGCTCCTACAATGAGCAGTTCTTC
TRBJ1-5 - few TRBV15 CATSRVGVTNQPQHF TGTGCCACCAGCAGAGTCGGAGTGACAAATCAGCCCCAGCATTTT
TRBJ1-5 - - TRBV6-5 CASSWDKDQPQHF TGTGCCAGCTCTTGGGACAAAGATCAGCCCCAGCATTTT
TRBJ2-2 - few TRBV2 CASSPRTGSSGELFF TGTGCCAGCAGTCCGCGGACTGGTTCCTCCGGGGAGCTGTTTTTT
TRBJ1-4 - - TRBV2 CASSGRLLTNEKLFF TGTGCCAGCAGTGGACGGCTGTTAACTAATGAAAAACTGTTTTTT
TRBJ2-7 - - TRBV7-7 CASSLGQEYEQYF TGTGCTAGCAGCTTGGGACAAGAATACGAGCAGTACTTC
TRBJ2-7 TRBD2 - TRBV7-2 CASRRGRAGEQYF TGTGCCAGCAGACGCGGGAGGGCGGGCGAGCAGTACTTC
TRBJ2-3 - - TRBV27 CAPTAGNDTQYF TGTGCCCCCACCGCCGGAAATGATACGCAGTATTTT
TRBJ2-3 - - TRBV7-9 CASSLVAGSTDTQYF TGTGCCAGCAGCTTAGTTGCGGGTAGCACAGATACGCAGTATTTT
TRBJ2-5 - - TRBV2 CASSEALKVGTLTQYF TGTGCCAGCAGTGAAGCGCTTAAGGTCGGGACCCTTACCCAGTACTTC
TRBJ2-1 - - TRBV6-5 CASSRWGSEQFF TGTGCCAGCAGTCGATGGGGGAGTGAGCAGTTCTTC
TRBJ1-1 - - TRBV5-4 CASSRGMGRTEAFF TGTGCCAGCAGCCGGGGGATGGGGCGTACTGAAGCTTTCTTT
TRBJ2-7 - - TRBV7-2 CASSFRGYEQYF TGTGCCAGCAGCTTTCGGGGCTACGAGCAGTACTTC
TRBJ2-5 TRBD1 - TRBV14 CASSQTRQGRETQYF TGTGCCAGCAGCCAAACAAGACAGGGGCGAGAGACCCAGTACTTC
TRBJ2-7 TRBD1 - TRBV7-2 CASSSLTGTGKYEQYF TGTGCCAGCAGCTCGCTGACCGGGACAGGGAAATACGAGCAGTACTTC
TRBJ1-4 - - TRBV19 CASSWDGSAPEKLFF TGTGCCAGTAGTTGGGACGGATCCGCACCTGAAAAACTGTTTTTT
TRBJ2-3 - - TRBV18 CASSPPAGYTDTQYF TGTGCCAGCTCACCACCGGCGGGGTACACAGATACGCAGTATTTT